Listed here are 11 T cell receptor beta chains from one sample, sequenced in a study of cytomegalovirus exposure and HLA in healthy donors. The PCR contained 60 Vbeta and 13 Jbeta primers. Data came from immunoSEQ multiplex PCR; TCRdb stores just in-frame clones and leaves some out. The table records about 170,000 clones, 80% to 90% of them present only once. What was sequenced was PBMCs. These receptors all stem from a man aged 18 to 29 in good health and CMV-seropositive.

The chain has TRBV5-8 and TRBJ2-5, with TRBD1 identical over 8 bases. V dropped 4 bases and J dropped 4; count of bases not matched to a gene: 3. The germline CDR1 and CDR2 sequences are SGHTS and YDEGEE. The CDR3 extends over 13 amino acids. CDR3 sequence: CASSRDRSETQYF. The CDR3 DNA follows: TGTGCCAGCAGCCGGGACAGGTCAGAGACCCAGTACTTC.

V gene TRBV6-5 combines with J gene TRBJ1-1; no clear D. Germline V gene lookup returns CDR1 MNHEY and CDR2 SVGAGI. The length of the CDR3 is 15 residues. V lost 2 bases to trimming and J lost 4 bases, with 14 bases between them. CDR3 sequence reads: CASSYGPPSSTEAFF. CDR3 sequence (DNA): TGTGCCAGCAGTTACGGGCCTCCTAGCAGCACTGAAGCTTTCTTT.

The chain uses TRBV6-5 and TRBJ1-5; no definite D call. Germline CDR1 MNHEY, CDR2 SVGAGI. The CDR3 extends over 13 amino acids. The V and J ends lost 6 bases and 0 bases respectively, with 6 bases between them. In nucleotides, the CDR3 is TGTGCCAGCAGACCGAGTAGCAATCAGCCCCAGCATTTT. Its translation: CASRPSSNQPQHF.

The chain joins TRBV7-9 to TRBJ1-5, with a weak D call TRBD1 (5 bases). Per the germline V gene, CDR1 is SEHNR and CDR2 is FQNEAQ (reference sequence). The CDR3 has 14 amino acids. V shed 2 bases and J shed 5 bases, with 10 bases lying between them. For the CDR3, the DNA is TGTGCCAGCAGCTTACAGGGATTTGATCAGCCCCAGCATTTT. Its translation is CASSLQGFDQPQHF.

In DNA form, the CDR3 reads TGTGCCAGCAGCTTGTCAGGGCTTAATGAAAAACTGTTTTTT. It encodes CASSLSGLNEKLFF. The chain is built from TRBV5-5 and TRBJ1-4; D might be TRBD1 (5 bases). Germline-derived CDR1 and CDR2 are SGHKS and YYEKEE (reference sequence). Trimming took off 1 base at V and 4 bases at J, with 8 bases between the two ends. The CDR3 runs to 14 residues.

V and J are TRBV5-1 and TRBJ2-5; D is perhaps TRBD2 (5 bases). The CDR3 sequence is 15 residues long. CDR1 is SGHRS and CDR2 is YFSETQ in the germline V gene. Trimming took off 3 bases at V and 1 base at J, with 13 bases between the two ends. The CDR3 DNA sequence: TGCGCCAGCAGCTCACTAGTCTGGGGCCAAGAGACCCAGTACTTC. Translation gives CASSSLVWGQETQYF.

The CDR3 DNA reads as TGTGCCTGGACGACAGGGGACCACACCTATGGCTACACCTTC. It is translated as CAWTTGDHTYGYTF. This sequence joins TRBV30 and TRBJ1-2, with 8 positions matching TRBD1. V lost 4 bases, J lost 4 bases, and 8 bases stayed unmatched. Germline V gene data show CDR1 as GTSNPN and CDR2 as SVGIG (reference sequence). This CDR3 comprises 14 residues.

The V and J genes are TRBV6-5 and TRBJ2-4, with a weak D call TRBD1 (6 bases). Per germline, CDR1 MNHEY and CDR2 SVGAGI. Trimming took off 4 bases at V and 2 bases at J, with 12 bases between the two ends. The CDR3 covers 15 residues. The CDR3 protein is CASSSPQGSKNIQYF. The CDR3 DNA follows: TGTGCCAGCAGTTCTCCGCAGGGGTCCAAAAACATTCAGTACTTC.

A note on this clone: Distinct nucleotide sequences in the sample also encode this CDR3. V and J are TRBV19 and TRBJ1-1; no definite D call. Germline CDR1 reads LNHDA; CDR2 reads SQIVND (reference sequence). V shed 2 bases and J shed 0 bases, with 4 bases lying between them. The CDR3 loop spans 13 amino acids. For the CDR3, the DNA is TGTGCCAGTAGTATACAGTTGAACACTGAAGCTTTCTTT. Its translation: CASSIQLNTEAFF.

This sequence joins TRBV7-2 and TRBJ2-3; 10 bases line up with TRBD2. The CDR3 is made up of 19 amino acids. Germline V gives CDR1 SGHTA, CDR2 FQGNSA. Trimming took 5 bases from V and 2 from J; bases not matched to a gene: 16. The DNA for the CDR3 is TGTGCCAGCAGCCCCCAGGGGGCACTAGCGGGGCGGTACACAGATACGCAGTATTTT. This gives the protein CASSPQGALAGRYTDTQYF.

The chain uses TRBV30 and TRBJ1-2; D is uncertain. This CDR3 has 13 amino acids. Per germline, CDR1 GTSNPN and CDR2 SVGIG (reference sequence). The V end was cut by 4 bases, the J end by 4 bases, with 13 bases between. The CDR3 sequence is CAWTQARGYGYTF. CDR3 coding DNA: TGTGCCTGGACCCAAGCTCGGGGCTATGGCTACACCTTC.